A single sample is the source of the 22 T cell receptor beta chains below, sequenced in a study of beta chain features in type 1 diabetes. Overall study results and limits: Among patients with Type 1 diabetes, TCRB CDR3s were moderately but significantly shorter in every one of the four CD4+ subsets.

The antigens of these receptors remain unknown. The isolated RNA, all of it, was reverse transcribed, so expressed TCRB transcripts were what got sequenced. TCRdb's table, derived via immunoSEQ multiplex PCR, lists solely in-frame clones and lacks some. In the table there are 680,000 or so clones, roughly an eighth of which are singletons. Source material: naive CD4+ T cells from blood. The receptors were gathered from a man younger than 35 with type 1 diabetes.

The V call is TRBV30, the J call TRBJ1-5, with D possibly being TRBD1 (6 bases). The CDR3 extends over 16 amino acids. V lost 3 bases to trimming and J lost 7 bases, with 22 bases between them. The germline V gene encodes CDR1 GTSNPN and CDR2 SVGIG (reference sequence). The CDR3 protein is CAWSSGTPLKDQPQHF. The CDR3 region has the DNA TGTGCCTGGAGCTCCGGGACACCGCTAAAGGACCAGCCCCAGCATTTT.

CDR3 protein: CASSPRNNALYEQYF. DNA of the CDR3: TGTGCCAGCTCACCACGTAACAACGCCCTTTACGAGCAGTACTTC. The chain recombines TRBV18 with TRBJ2-7; no definite D call. CDR3 length: 15 residues. Germline V gene data show CDR1 as KGHSH and CDR2 as LQKENI. Trimming removed 1 base at V and 4 bases at J, with 14 bases between.

This chain joins TRBV9 and TRBJ2-3; TRBD1 matches at 7 bases. V was clipped by 4 bases and J by 4 bases; unmatched bases: 3. Germline V gene lookup returns CDR1 SGDLS and CDR2 YYNGEE. The CDR3 has 13 amino acids. CDR3 sequence (DNA): TGTGCCAGCAGCCGGCAGGGGGCAGATACGCAGTATTTT. Amino acid sequence: CASSRQGADTQYF. The full variable domain, rest sourced from reference TRBV9 and TRBJ2-3, is DSGVTQTPKHLITATGQRVTLRCSPRSGDLSVYWYQQSLDQGLQFLIQYYNGEERAKGNILERFSAQQFPDLHSELNLSSLELGDSALYFCASSRQGADTQYFGPGTRLTVL.

The table lists this clone with a few counts. V is TRBV25-1 and J is TRBJ1-2; D might be TRBD1 (6 bases). The germline V gene encodes CDR1 MGHDK and CDR2 SYGVNS. Trimming pared 0 bases from V and 2 bases from J, leaving 13 bases between. The CDR3 loop spans 16 amino acids. This CDR3 is CASSEYDGRGNYGYTF. CDR3 sequence (DNA): TGTGCCAGCAGTGAATATGATGGAAGGGGGAACTATGGCTACACCTTC.

There are a few counts of this clone. The chain has TRBV19 and TRBJ2-5, with 7 bases fitting TRBD1. The ends lost 11 bases at V and 5 bases at J; junction bases unmatched: 5. Germline V gene sequence: CDR1 LNHDA, CDR2 SQIVND (reference sequence). The CDR3 is made up of 11 amino acids. This CDR3 is CAVGGEETQYF. The CDR3 DNA sequence: TGTGCCGTAGGGGGCGAGGAGACCCAGTACTTC.

With regard to this clone: Other nucleotide sequences in the sample specify the same CDR3. CDR3 sequence (DNA): TGTGCCAGCAGCCTTACAGAGAACACTGAAGCTTTCTTT. The encoded protein is CASSLTENTEAFF. The chain uses TRBV7-9 and TRBJ1-1; D not resolved. V was shortened by 5 bases and J by 1 base, with 8 bases between the two germline ends. CDR3 length: 13 amino acids. The germline CDR1 and CDR2 sequences are SEHNR and FQNEAQ (reference sequence).

V gene TRBV7-9 combines with J gene TRBJ2-3, with a possible D match to TRBD2 (6 bases). Germline CDR1 is SEHNR and CDR2 is FQNEAQ (reference sequence). This CDR3 is built from 17 residues. The V end was cut by 5 bases, the J end by 2 bases, with 20 bases between. The CDR3 is CASSIEGLSTDTDTQYF. The CDR3 nucleotides read TGTGCCAGCAGCATAGAGGGACTCTCCACTGACACAGATACGCAGTATTTT.

This clone occurred a few times. This chain connects TRBV18 to TRBJ1-1; D unresolved. The CDR3 length is 13 residues. V was clipped by 6 bases and J by 6 bases, with 14 bases between them. CDR1 KGHSH and CDR2 LQKENI come from the germline V gene. CDR3 region: CASSPSPGPEAFF. DNA for the CDR3: TGTGCCAGCTCTCCTTCACCCGGCCCTGAAGCTTTCTTT.

J is TRBJ1-5 and V is TRBV2; possibly TRBD1 for D (6 bases). The CDR3 totals 16 residues. V was clipped by 1 base and J by 6 bases, with 16 bases between them. The germline V gene has CDR1 SNHLY and CDR2 FYNNEI. The DNA of the CDR3 is TGTGCCAGCAGTGAAGGCTCGGCAGGGGTTGGTCAGCCCCAGCATTTT. It is translated as CASSEGSAGVGQPQHF.

A few counts support this clone. J is TRBJ1-5 and V is TRBV19; no clear D gene. Germline values: CDR1 LNHDA, CDR2 SQIVND (reference sequence). The length of the CDR3 is 14 residues. V was clipped by 5 bases and J by 0 bases, with 8 bases between them. CDR3 amino acids: CASSESFSNQPQHF. CDR3 DNA: TGTGCCAGTAGTGAAAGCTTTAGCAATCAGCCCCAGCATTTT. The variable domain in full, completed from reference TRBV19 and TRBJ1-5, reads DGGITQSPKYLFRKEGQNVTLSCEQNLNHDAMYWYRQDPGQGLRLIYYSQIVNDFQKGDIAEGYSVSREKKESFPLTVTSAQKNPTAFYLCASSESFSNQPQHFGDGTRLSIL.

The V and J genes are TRBV28 and TRBJ1-1, with D perhaps matching TRBD1 (5 bases). The CDR3 runs to 13 residues. Trimming left V 10 bases short and J 0 bases short, with 12 bases between. Germline loops: CDR1 MDHEN, CDR2 SYDVKM. The CDR3 protein is CATKPGVNTEAFF. In DNA, the CDR3 is TGTGCCACAAAACCGGGGGTGAACACTGAAGCTTTCTTT. Supplemented by reference TRBV28 and TRBJ1-1, the full variable domain reads DVKVTQSSRYLVKRTGEKVFLECVQDMDHENMFWYRQDPGLGLRLIYFSYDVKMKEKGDIPEGYSVSREKKERFSLILESASTNQTSMYLCATKPGVNTEAFFGQGTRLTVV.

This clone was observed a handful of times. This chain uses TRBV5-1 with TRBJ2-5; D perhaps matches TRBD2 (6 bases). V shed 2 bases and J shed 2 bases, with 7 bases lying between them. CDR1 and CDR2 from the germline V gene are SGHRS and YFSETQ. The CDR3 extends over 13 amino acids. The CDR3 here is CASSFLAQETQYF. The DNA for the CDR3 is TGCGCCAGCAGCTTTCTAGCGCAAGAGACCCAGTACTTC.

This clone was picked up a small number of times. The genes are TRBV18 and TRBJ1-5; D gene ambiguous. The germline V and J ends were trimmed by 6 bases and 1 base, with 10 bases remaining between them. CDR3 length: 14 amino acids. Germline-derived CDR1 and CDR2 are KGHSH and LQKENI. The CDR3 DNA is TGTGCCAGCTCGCTTGAGGACAGCAATCAGCCCCAGCATTTT. It translates to CASSLEDSNQPQHF. Filled out from reference TRBV18 and TRBJ1-5, the complete variable domain reads NAGVMQNPRHLVRRRGQEARLRCSPMKGHSHVYWYRQLPEEGLKFMVYLQKENIIDESGMPKERFSAEFPKEGPSILRIQQVVRGDSAAYFCASSLEDSNQPQHFGDGTRLSIL.

J is TRBJ1-6 and V is TRBV6-5; D unclear. CDR1 is MNHEY, CDR2 SVGAGI, per germline. V was cut by 2 bases and J by 7 bases, with 12 bases left in between. The CDR3 sequence is 15 residues long. CDR3 region: CASSYIGVVNSPLHF. Here the CDR3 DNA reads TGTGCCAGCAGTTACATTGGGGTTGTAAATTCACCCCTCCACTTT.

The chain links TRBV4-1 to TRBJ2-3, with a tentative D call TRBD2 (6 bases). V was clipped by 0 bases and J by 5 bases, with 12 bases between them. CDR1 MGHRA and CDR2 YSYEKL come from the germline V gene. The CDR3 is 15 amino acids. CDR3 sequence (DNA): TGCGCCAGCAGCCAAGATGAGGCGGGGCTAGATACGCAGTATTTT. Its translation: CASSQDEAGLDTQYF.

With respect to this clone: At one end, the junction sequence differs from germline, possibly due to a read error. V gene TRBV19 combines with J gene TRBJ2-4, with D perhaps assigned TRBD1 or TRBD2 (6 bases each). The germline gives CDR1 LNHDA, CDR2 SQIVND (reference sequence). The CDR3 runs 13 residues. This chain's CDR3 is CASSPRDKYIQYF. As DNA, the CDR3 is TGTGCCAGTAGTCCGCGGGACAAATACATTCAGTACTTC.

This clone occurred a few times. The chain joins TRBV6-5 to TRBJ2-7; possible D gene TRBD2, 6 bases. The CDR3 runs to 13 residues. Trimming removed 5 bases at V and 2 bases at J, with 10 bases between. Germline V lookup: CDR1 MNHEY, CDR2 SVGAGI. The DNA for the CDR3 is TGTGCCAGCAGTCCCTGGGGGGCCTACGAGCAGTACTTC. Its protein is CASSPWGAYEQYF.

The chain is built from TRBV7-2 and TRBJ1-3; unclear D gene. Germline CDR1 SGHTA, CDR2 FQGNSA. Between the trimmed V and J ends, which lost 2 bases and 0 bases, there was a span of 8 bases. The CDR3 contains 15 residues. This CDR3 is CASSLWPSSGNTIYF. In DNA, the CDR3 is TGTGCCAGCAGCTTATGGCCGTCCTCTGGAAACACCATATATTTT.

This clone has just a few counts. The genes are TRBV7-3 and TRBJ2-7; 8 positions match TRBD1. The CDR3 spans 15 residues. The V segment lost 0 bases and the J segment 5 bases; nucleotides outside the gene matches: 6. CDR1 and CDR2 from the germline V gene are SGHTA and FQGTGA. This chain's CDR3 is CASSLTSQGVDEQYF. The CDR3 DNA reads as TGTGCCAGCAGCTTAACGTCACAGGGGGTGGACGAGCAGTACTTC.

The V call is TRBV10-3, the J call TRBJ2-2; D is perhaps TRBD2 (6 bases). Germline V gene sequence: CDR1 ENHRY, CDR2 SYGVKD. The CDR3 loop spans 13 amino acids. Trimming stripped 11 bases from V and 3 bases from J, with 13 bases between. CDR3 sequence (DNA): TGTGCCTCCGGCAGGGAGGACACCGGGGAGCTGTTTTTT. Translation: CASGREDTGELFF.

This clone has more than one count but fewer than ten. The gene calls are TRBV29-1 and TRBJ2-1; 9 bases match TRBD1. The CDR3 contains 14 residues. The germline V gene has CDR1 SQVTM and CDR2 ANQGSEA. Losses at the gene ends were 4 bases for V and 5 bases for J; bases not matched to a gene: 6. The CDR3 is CSVAKGQGNNEQFF. The CDR3, as DNA: TGCAGCGTTGCTAAGGGACAGGGAAACAATGAGCAGTTCTTC.

This clone was detected only a few times. The chain employs TRBV29-1 and TRBJ1-5; no reliable D call. Germline V gives CDR1 SQVTM, CDR2 ANQGSEA. The CDR3 extends over 13 amino acids. Deletions cut 4 bases from V and 7 bases from J, with 14 bases between. In DNA, the CDR3 is TGCAGCGTTGTGGAGGGTTTGGGGCAGCCCCAGCATTTT. It translates to CSVVEGLGQPQHF.